These T cell receptor beta chains were read from a single sample in a study of monozygotic twins with cystic fibrosis. Profiled with immunoSEQ multiplex PCR; TCRdb holds only in-frame clones, not every one. The sample gives roughly 28,000 clones, approximately 80% of which show up once; around 0.88% is in the top ten. Material for sequencing was blood. Source of these receptors: a girl under 10 years old with cystic fibrosis. The CDR3 runs from the conserved cysteine through the conserved F or W. The D gene is left open where the match is weak. Some rows mark clone size as missing; the rest say once, few, many or name a class of expanded clone.

cdr3_length | j_call | clone_size | d_call | v_call | cdr3_aa | cdr3_nt
14 | TRBJ1-1 | NA | NA | TRBV27 | CASSYQGGGTEAFF | TGTGCCAGCAGTTACCAGGGAGGTGGCACTGAAGCTTTCTTT
14 | TRBJ1-4 | NA | TRBD1 | TRBV27 | CASSLGQGYEKLFF | TGTGCCAGCAGTTTAGGACAGGGGTATGAAAAACTGTTTTTT
15 | TRBJ1-4 | NA | TRBD1 | TRBV19 | CASTPDRATNEKLFF | TGTGCCAGTACCCCAGACAGGGCCACTAATGAAAAACTGTTTTTT
13 | TRBJ1-1 | few | NA | TRBV30 | CAWSEFVQGIAFF | TGTGCCTGGAGTGAGTTCGTGCAAGGGATAGCTTTCTTT
15 | TRBJ2-3 | once | NA | TRBV2 | CASSPDGYRTDTQYF | TGTGCCAGCAGTCCGGACGGATACAGAACAGATACGCAGTATTTT
14 | TRBJ2-1 | once | NA | TRBV6-5 | CASRFDGPGIEQFF | TGTGCCAGCAGATTTGATGGACCTGGGATTGAGCAGTTCTTC
15 | TRBJ2-4 | once | TRBD1 | TRBV9 | CASSVEGQGLNIQYF | TGTGCCAGCAGCGTAGAAGGACAGGGTCTGAACATTCAGTACTTC
12 | TRBJ2-5 | few | NA | TRBV2 | CASGAAQETQYF | TGTGCCAGCGGGGCGGCACAAGAGACCCAGTACTTC
13 | TRBJ1-6 | NA | NA | TRBV7-9 | CASSLARDSPLHF | TGTGCCAGCAGCTTAGCGAGGGATTCACCCCTCCACTTT
13 | TRBJ2-3 | NA | NA | TRBV12-5 | CASVTGTRDTQYF | TGTGCTAGTGTTACAGGTACCAGAGATACGCAGTATTTT
13 | TRBJ2-5 | NA | NA | TRBV27 | CASSLSDQETQYF | TGTGCCAGCAGTTTATCCGACCAAGAGACCCAGTACTTC
11 | TRBJ2-7 | NA | NA | TRBV30 | CAWRTIHEQYF | TGTGCCTGGAGGACTATACACGAGCAGTACTTC
13 | TRBJ1-5 | NA | NA | TRBV19 | CASSFGENQPQHF | TGTGCCAGTAGTTTTGGTGAAAATCAGCCCCAGCATTTT
15 | TRBJ2-5 | NA | TRBD1 | TRBV5-4 | CASSSAGRGQETQYF | TGTGCCAGCAGCTCTGCGGGCAGGGGGCAAGAGACCCAGTACTTC
20 | TRBJ2-1 | NA | TRBD2 | TRBV18 | CASSPPRGRTSGRAQNEQFF | TGTGCCAGCTCCCCTCCGCGGGGGCGGACTAGCGGGAGGGCCCAAAATGAGCAGTTCTTC
15 | TRBJ1-2 | few | TRBD1 | TRBV30 | CAWSTPGQGAPGYTF | TGTGCCTGGAGTACCCCGGGACAGGGGGCGCCTGGCTACACCTTC
13 | TRBJ1-2 | NA | NA | TRBV14 | CASSQDDSRGYTF | TGTGCCAGCAGCCAAGATGACAGCCGGGGCTACACCTTC
13 | TRBJ1-1 | NA | TRBD1 | TRBV29-1 | CSARDRGLAEAFF | TGCAGCGCCCGGGACAGGGGGCTGGCTGAAGCTTTCTTT
14 | TRBJ2-7 | NA | TRBD1 | TRBV4-1 | CASSPATGAGEQYF | TGCGCCAGCAGCCCAGCTACAGGGGCGGGTGAGCAGTACTTC
14 | TRBJ1-1 | NA | NA | TRBV2 | CASRRETSNTEAFF | TGTGCCAGCAGACGGGAAACTAGCAACACTGAAGCTTTCTTT